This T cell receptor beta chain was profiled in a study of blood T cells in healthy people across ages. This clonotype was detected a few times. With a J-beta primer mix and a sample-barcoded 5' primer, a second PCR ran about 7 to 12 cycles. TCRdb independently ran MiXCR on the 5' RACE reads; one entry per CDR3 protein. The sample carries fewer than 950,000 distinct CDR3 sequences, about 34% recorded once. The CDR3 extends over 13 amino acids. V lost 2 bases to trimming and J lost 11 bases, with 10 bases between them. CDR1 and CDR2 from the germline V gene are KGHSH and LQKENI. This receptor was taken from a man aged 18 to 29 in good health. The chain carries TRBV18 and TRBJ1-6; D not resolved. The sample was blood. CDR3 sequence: CASSPEATTPLHF. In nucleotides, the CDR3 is TGTGCCAGCTCACCAGAGGCGACCACACCCCTCCACTTT.